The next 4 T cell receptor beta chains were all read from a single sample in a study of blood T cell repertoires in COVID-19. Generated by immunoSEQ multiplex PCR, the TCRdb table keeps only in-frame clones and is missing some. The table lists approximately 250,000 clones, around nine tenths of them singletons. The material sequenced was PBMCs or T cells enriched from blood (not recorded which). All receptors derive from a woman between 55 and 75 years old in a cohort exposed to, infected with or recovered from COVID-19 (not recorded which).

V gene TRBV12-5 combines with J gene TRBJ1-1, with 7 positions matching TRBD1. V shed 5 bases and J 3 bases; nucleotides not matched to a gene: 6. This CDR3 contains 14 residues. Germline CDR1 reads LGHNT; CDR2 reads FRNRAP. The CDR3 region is CASGPGGSDTEAFF. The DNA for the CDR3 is TGTGCTAGTGGTCCAGGGGGTTCGGACACTGAAGCTTTCTTT. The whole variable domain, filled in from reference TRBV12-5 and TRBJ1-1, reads DARVTQTPRHKVTEMGQEVTMRCQPILGHNTVFWYRQTMMQGLELLAYFRNRAPLDDSGMPKDRFSAEMPDATLATLKIQPSEPRDSAVYFCASGPGGSDTEAFFGQGTRLTVV.

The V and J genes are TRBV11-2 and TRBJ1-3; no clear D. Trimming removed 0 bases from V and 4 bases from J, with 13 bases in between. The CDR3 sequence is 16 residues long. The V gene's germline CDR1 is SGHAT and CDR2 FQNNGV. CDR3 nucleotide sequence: TGTGCCAGCAGCTTAGATGCAGCAGGATGGGGAAACACCATATATTTT. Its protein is CASSLDAAGWGNTIYF.

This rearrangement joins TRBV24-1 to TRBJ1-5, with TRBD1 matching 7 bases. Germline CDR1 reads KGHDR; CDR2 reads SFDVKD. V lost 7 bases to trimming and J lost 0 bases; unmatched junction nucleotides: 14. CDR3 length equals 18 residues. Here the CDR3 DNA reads TGTGCCACCAGCCCTTCGGGGTTGGACAGGTATAGCAATCAGCCCCAGCATTTT. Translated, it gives CATSPSGLDRYSNQPQHF.

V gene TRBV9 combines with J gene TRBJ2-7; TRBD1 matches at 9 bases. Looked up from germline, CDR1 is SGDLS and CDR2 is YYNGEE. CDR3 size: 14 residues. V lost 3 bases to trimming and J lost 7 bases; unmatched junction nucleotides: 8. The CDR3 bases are TGTGCCAGCAGCGGTACCGGGACAGGGAGGGAGCAGTACTTC. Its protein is CASSGTGTGREQYF.